This record covers a single TCR beta chain. The antigen remains undetermined. The CDR3 is 13 amino acids. V lost 6 bases to trimming and J lost 0 bases, with 8 bases between them. Germline V CDR1 and CDR2: MNHEY, SVGAGI. This sample is part of a study of persistence of HIV-infected CD4 T cells. Overlapping HIV-1 Gag 15-mer peptides at approximately 0.96 ug per peptide per mL were used. CD40L-negative CD69-negative CD45RO-high memory CD4+ T cells were sorted as populations depleted of antigen-responding cells. The immunoSEQ assay was version 4, run in survey mode. Clones were read by immunoSEQ multiplex PCR, and TCRdb kept only the in-frame ones, dropping some. This sample has about 36,000 clones, with roughly four fifths found just once.

V gene TRBV6-5 combines with J gene TRBJ1-1, with D maybe TRBD1 (5 bases). The starting material was cultured CD4+ T cells from PBMCs, obtained from a patient who received antiretroviral therapy. This TCR came from an adult with HIV. The donor label of this sample is uncertain. The CDR3 spells CASRAGLNTEAFF. The CDR3, as DNA: TGTGCCAGCAGGGCAGGGTTGAACACTGAAGCTTTCTTT.